One sample yielded the 10 T cell receptor beta chains listed below, sequenced in a study of shared clonotypes between healthy human individuals. Terminally differentiated effector memory CD45RA+ cells were left out of the naive CD8 fraction, which was CD45RO-negative and positively selected for CCR7. Sequencing used immunoSEQ multiplex PCR; TCRdb keeps in-frame clones, though not all of them. The sample records around 610,000 clones, about 95% being singletons. Material: naive CD8+ T cells sorted from blood. Receptors originate from a woman aged 25 to 39 in good health.

This clone was recorded once. The J gene is TRBJ2-7, the V gene TRBV27, with 11 bases fitting TRBD2. Germline trimming cut 4 bases from V and 2 bases from J; bases unmatched to any gene: 10. CDR1 MNHEY and CDR2 SMNVEV come from the germline V gene (reference sequence). The CDR3 runs 17 residues. As DNA, the CDR3 is TGTGCCAGCAGTTCAACCGGGACTAGCGGATTCACCTACGAGCAGTACTTC. Its translation is CASSSTGTSGFTYEQYF.

The chain recombines TRBV4-1 with TRBJ2-2; TRBD1 might be the D (5 bases). CDR1 is MGHRA, CDR2 YSYEKL, per germline. The CDR3 is 13 amino acids. The V gene lost 4 bases and the J gene lost 6 bases, with 9 bases spanning the gap. The DNA for the CDR3 is TGCGCCAGCAGCCTAGGGGTTCCCGGGGAGCTGTTTTTT. Translated: CASSLGVPGELFF.

Notes on this clone: The sample holds other DNA sequences that translate to the same CDR3. This chain links TRBV9 with TRBJ2-1; 7 bases fit TRBD2. The length of the CDR3 is 16 residues. Trimming at V came to 0 bases and at J to 0 bases, leaving 3 bases not matched to a gene. Germline assignment: CDR1 SGDLS and CDR2 YYNGEE. DNA of the CDR3: TGTGCCAGCAGCGTAGTTGGCGGGAGCTCCTACAATGAGCAGTTCTTC. It specifies CASSVVGGSSYNEQFF.

The sample holds a few counts of this clone. The V and J genes are TRBV27 and TRBJ1-2, with D tentatively TRBD1 (6 bases). The V gene lost 3 bases and the J gene lost 8 bases, with 13 bases spanning the gap. The CDR3 consists of 13 residues. CDR1 is MNHEY, CDR2 SMNVEV, per germline (reference sequence). CDR3 in amino acids: CASSFQGPFGYTF. The CDR3 DNA is TGTGCCAGCAGTTTTCAGGGGCCCTTCGGCTACACCTTC.

V and J are TRBV5-4 and TRBJ1-1; D not certain. This CDR3 region has 13 residues. V gave up 4 bases and J gave up 2 bases, with 9 bases separating them. Looked up from germline, CDR1 is SGHNT and CDR2 is YYREEE (reference sequence). CDR3 loop: CASSTNTNTEAFF. The CDR3 DNA is TGTGCCAGCAGCACTAACACAAACACTGAAGCTTTCTTT.

Concerning this clone: Other DNA sequences in this specimen translate into the identical CDR3. This sequence joins TRBV20-1 and TRBJ2-7; no definite D call. Germline V gene sequence: CDR1 DFQATT, CDR2 SNEGSKA (reference sequence). The V gene lost 4 bases and the J gene lost 0 bases, with 1 base spanning the gap. CDR3 length equals 10 residues. CDR3 protein: CSANSYEQYF. In DNA, the CDR3 is TGCAGTGCTAACTCCTACGAGCAGTACTTC.

The chain combines TRBV7-9 with TRBJ2-5; possibly TRBD1 or TRBD2 for D (5 bases each). V was clipped by 6 bases and J by 2 bases, with 10 bases between them. From germline, CDR1 is SEHNR and CDR2 FQNEAQ (reference sequence). This CDR3 comprises 13 residues. CDR3 DNA sequence: TGTGCCAGCAGGGGTGGGGGACAAGAGACCCAGTACTTC. Protein sequence: CASRGGGQETQYF. Full variable domain (outside the CDR3, taken from reference TRBV7-9 and TRBJ2-5): DTGVSQNPRHKITKRGQNVTFRCDPISEHNRLYWYRQTLGQGPEFLTYFQNEAQLEKSRLLSDRFSAERPKGSFSTLEIQRTEQGDSAMYLCASRGGGQETQYFGPGTRLLVL.

V is TRBV14 and J is TRBJ1-1; the D gene is possibly TRBD1 (5 bases). The germline CDR1 and CDR2 sequences are SGHDN and FVKESK. This CDR3 comprises 14 residues. Trimming removed 0 bases at V and 8 bases at J, with 13 bases between. The CDR3 sequence is CASSQEWDREEAFF. The CDR3 DNA reads as TGTGCCAGCAGCCAAGAATGGGACCGAGAGGAAGCTTTCTTT.

V gene TRBV27 combines with J gene TRBJ2-1; D possibly corresponds to TRBD1 (5 bases). The CDR3 is 17 amino acids. V was trimmed by 2 bases and J by 0 bases, leaving 14 bases between them. Germline CDR1 reads MNHEY; CDR2 reads SMNVEV (reference sequence). DNA for the CDR3: TGTGCCAGCAGTTTACTAAGGGTAGGGGCCTCCTACAATGAGCAGTTCTTC. Translated, it gives CASSLLRVGASYNEQFF.

V gene TRBV14 combines with J gene TRBJ2-7; 13 positions agree with TRBD2. CDR1 and CDR2 (germline): SGHDN, FVKESK. V trimming: 3 bases; J trimming: 4 bases; junction bases outside the gene matches: 6. The CDR3 is 16 amino acids. CDR3 sequence: CASSQPWTSGSYEQYF. CDR3 DNA: TGTGCCAGCAGCCAGCCATGGACTAGCGGGAGTTACGAGCAGTACTTC.